Listed here are 22 T cell receptor beta chains from one sample, sequenced in a study of cytomegalovirus exposure and HLA in healthy donors. PCR employed 60 Vbeta and 13 Jbeta primers. Assay: immunoSEQ multiplex PCR; the TCRdb copy retains only in-frame clones and omits some. This table holds approximately 150,000 clones, around 85% found once. The material sequenced was PBMCs. The receptors shown here come from a woman aged 30 to 39 in good health and CMV-seronegative.

The chain carries TRBV27 and TRBJ2-7, with 9 positions matching TRBD1. Trimming at V came to 4 bases and at J to 4 bases, leaving 5 bases not matched to a gene. This CDR3 spans 14 amino acids. From germline, CDR1 is MNHEY and CDR2 SMNVEV (reference sequence). CDR3 sequence reads: CASSSDRGRYEQYF. CDR3 DNA: TGTGCCAGCAGTTCGGACAGGGGCAGATACGAGCAGTACTTC.

The chain has TRBV19 and TRBJ1-2; weak D call: TRBD1 (5 bases). The CDR3 totals 11 residues. The V end was cut by 10 bases, the J end by 6 bases, with 12 bases between. Germline V gene sequence: CDR1 LNHDA, CDR2 SQIVND (reference sequence). The CDR3, as DNA: TGTGCCATAAGACAGACAGATGGCTACACCTTC. Protein sequence: CAIRQTDGYTF.

The chain is built from TRBV6-5 and TRBJ2-7; perhaps TRBD2 as D (6 bases). The CDR3 sequence is 14 residues long. Trimming stripped 5 bases from V and 7 bases from J, with 18 bases between. Germline CDR1 and CDR2: MNHEY and SVGAGI. The CDR3 sequence: CASSDIDGGQEQYF. For the CDR3, the DNA is TGTGCCAGCAGTGATATAGACGGGGGTCAAGAGCAGTACTTC.

The genes are TRBV6-6 and TRBJ2-5; TRBD2 agrees at 8 bases. The V gene's germline CDR1 is MNHNY and CDR2 SVGAGI (reference sequence). V shed 5 bases and J 5 bases; nucleotides not matched to a gene: 10. This CDR3 is built from 15 residues. This chain's CDR3 is CASSTSFAGGETQYF. The CDR3 DNA follows: TGTGCCAGCAGTACCAGCTTCGCGGGAGGCGAGACCCAGTACTTC.

A note on this clone: Germline and junction disagree at one end, which may indicate a read error. The rearrangement uses TRBV28 and TRBJ2-7, with a possible D match to TRBD2 (5 bases). The length of the CDR3 is 14 residues. Germline CDR1 is MDHEN and CDR2 is SYDVKM. This CDR3 reads CASSFALVAYERYF. Here the CDR3 DNA reads TGTGCCAGCAGTTTTGCACTAGTCGCGTACGAGCGGTACTTC.

The chain recombines TRBV13 with TRBJ2-5; no definite D call. The CDR3 runs 11 residues. Per the germline V gene, CDR1 is PRHDT and CDR2 is FYEKMQ (reference sequence). Trimming took off 2 bases at V and 4 bases at J, with 2 bases between the two ends. This CDR3 is CASSLRETQYF. CDR3 nucleotide sequence: TGTGCCAGCAGCTTACGAGAGACCCAGTACTTC.

The V call is TRBV6-1, the J call TRBJ2-1; D perhaps matches TRBD1 (6 bases). The CDR3 contains 14 residues. V dropped 8 bases and J dropped 5 bases, with 16 bases sitting between them. Germline CDR1 MNHNS, CDR2 SASEGT. Here the CDR3 DNA reads TGTGCCAGCGCCCGGACAGCCTACAACAATGAGCAGTTCTTC. Protein product: CASARTAYNNEQFF.

V is TRBV5-4 and J is TRBJ2-3, with 8 nucleotides matching TRBD2. This CDR3 is built from 19 residues. The germline V gene encodes CDR1 SGHNT and CDR2 YYREEE (reference sequence). V lost 0 bases and J lost 0; bases outside the gene matches: 12. The CDR3 reads CASSLAGAGGPGSTDTQYF. The CDR3 DNA reads as TGTGCCAGCAGCTTGGCGGGCGCGGGGGGACCAGGGAGCACAGATACGCAGTATTTT.

J is TRBJ1-1 and V is TRBV5-1; D gene unclear. Trimming took off 4 bases at V and 0 bases at J, with 13 bases between the two ends. The CDR3 is 15 amino acids. Germline CDR1 is SGHRS and CDR2 is YFSETQ. The CDR3 protein is CASSPKQTMNTEAFF. CDR3 coding DNA: TGCGCCAGCAGCCCAAAACAGACGATGAACACTGAAGCTTTCTTT.

The J gene is TRBJ2-7, the V gene TRBV15; the match to TRBD2 covers 13 bases. Germline V lookup: CDR1 LNHNV, CDR2 YYDKDF (reference sequence). This CDR3 spans 16 amino acids. Trimming took 3 bases from V and 1 from J; bases not matched to a gene: 3. CDR3 DNA sequence: TGTGCCACCAGCAGTCCGACTAGCGGGAGGTCCTACGAGCAGTACTTC. This codes for CATSSPTSGRSYEQYF.

V is TRBV6-4 and J is TRBJ2-7, with TRBD2 matching 9 bases. The CDR3 runs to 13 residues. Per germline, CDR1 MRHNA and CDR2 SNTAGT. Losses at the gene ends were 3 bases for V and 6 bases for J; bases not matched to a gene: 3. The CDR3 spells CASSEGTSTEQYF. In DNA form, the CDR3 reads TGTGCCAGCAGTGAAGGGACTAGCACCGAGCAGTACTTC.

The chain uses TRBV28 and TRBJ2-7, with D uncertain. Germline V gives CDR1 MDHEN, CDR2 SYDVKM. This CDR3 region has 12 residues. Trimming removed 5 bases from V and 3 bases from J, with 8 bases in between. CDR3 loop: CASSRDNYEQYF. The CDR3 DNA reads TGTGCCAGCAGTCGAGACAACTACGAGCAGTACTTC. Variable domain in full (rest from reference TRBV28 and TRBJ2-7): DVKVTQSSRYLVKRTGEKVFLECVQDMDHENMFWYRQDPGLGLRLIYFSYDVKMKEKGDIPEGYSVSREKKERFSLILESASTNQTSMYLCASSRDNYEQYFGPGTRLTVT.

J is TRBJ1-1 and V is TRBV7-2; D is unresolved. V was cut by 4 bases and J by 5 bases, with 8 bases left in between. Germline V gene sequence: CDR1 SGHTA, CDR2 FQGNSA. The CDR3 totals 12 residues. In DNA, the CDR3 is TGTGCCAGCAGCTCGCCGGGAACTGAAGCTTTCTTT. Translated, it gives CASSSPGTEAFF.

The chain employs TRBV6-5 and TRBJ2-2; TRBD1 agrees at 7 bases. This CDR3 has 13 amino acids. In germline, CDR1 is MNHEY, CDR2 SVGAGI. After removal of 4 bases from V and 8 bases from J, the junction contained 4 bases not matched to a gene. The CDR3 loop is CASSSTGVGELFF. CDR3 sequence (DNA): TGTGCCAGCAGTTCCACAGGGGTGGGGGAGCTGTTTTTT.

The chain couples TRBV28 to TRBJ2-7; TRBD2 matches at 13 bases. Looked up from germline, CDR1 is MDHEN and CDR2 is SYDVKM. The junction had 6 bases not matched to a gene; V was cut back by 4 bases and J by 3 bases. This CDR3 contains 16 residues. In DNA form, the CDR3 reads TGTGCCAGCAGTTCCAATCGACTAGCGGGAGGCTACGAGCAGTACTTC. It yields the protein CASSSNRLAGGYEQYF.

The chain links TRBV5-6 to TRBJ1-3; the match to TRBD1 covers 7 bases. The V segment lost 4 bases and the J segment 4 bases; nucleotides outside the gene matches: 8. This CDR3 comprises 15 residues. Germline V gene sequence: CDR1 SGHDT, CDR2 YYEEEE. The CDR3 here is CASSTLMGQGNTIYF. The CDR3 nucleotides are TGTGCCAGCAGCACCCTCATGGGACAGGGAAACACCATATATTTT.

This clone was seen just once. V and J are TRBV7-6 and TRBJ2-1, with 9 bases lining up with TRBD2. Per germline, CDR1 SGHVS and CDR2 FNYEAQ. V shed 4 bases, J shed 0 bases, and the junction held 4 bases outside the gene matches. The CDR3 is made up of 16 amino acids. CDR3 in DNA: TGTGCCAGCAGCTCTCTAGCGGGGAGCTCCTACAATGAGCAGTTCTTC. Translation gives CASSSLAGSSYNEQFF.

V and J are TRBV5-1 and TRBJ2-2, with 10 bases that match TRBD1. The CDR3 has 15 amino acids. Losses at the gene ends were 1 base for V and 6 bases for J; bases not matched to a gene: 3. Germline CDR1 is SGHRS and CDR2 is YFSETQ. CDR3 in amino acids: CASSLNGQGAGELFF. In nucleotides, the CDR3 is TGCGCCAGCAGCTTGAATGGACAGGGGGCCGGGGAGCTGTTTTTT.

V and J are TRBV7-9 and TRBJ2-5; the D gene is possibly TRBD1 (7 bases). CDR3 length: 14 residues. Between the trimmed V and J ends, which lost 5 bases and 3 bases, there was a span of 13 bases. Germline V gives CDR1 SEHNR, CDR2 FQNEAQ (reference sequence). The CDR3, as DNA: TGTGCCAGCAGCCAGGGGGGAACCAAAGAGACCCAGTACTTC. Translating gives CASSQGGTKETQYF.

The chain recombines TRBV21-1 with TRBJ2-7; the table's D call of TRBD1 was not tested on the DNA. TRBV21-1 is a pseudogene locus. The CDR3 spans 17 residues. DNA for the CDR3: TGTGCCAGCAGCAAATTTAGGGGACAGGGGTCCTCCTACGAGCAGTACTTC. This encodes CASSKFRGQGSSYEQYF.

The chain combines TRBV11-3 with TRBJ2-7; the D is unclear. The germline gives CDR1 SGHNT, CDR2 YENEEA. There are 13 residues in the CDR3. Trimming stripped 3 bases from V and 6 bases from J, with 12 bases between. The CDR3 DNA reads as TGTGCCAGCAGCTTCTCAGGCTCTCGCGAGCAGTACTTC. This codes for CASSFSGSREQYF.

V is TRBV11-2 and J is TRBJ2-1; D is unclear. The V and J ends lost 5 bases and 5 bases respectively, with 16 bases between them. This CDR3 region has 15 residues. The V gene's germline CDR1 is SGHAT and CDR2 FQNNGV. The CDR3 spells CASSPRIEMHNEQFF. CDR3 coding DNA: TGTGCCAGCAGCCCCAGGATCGAGATGCACAATGAGCAGTTCTTC.